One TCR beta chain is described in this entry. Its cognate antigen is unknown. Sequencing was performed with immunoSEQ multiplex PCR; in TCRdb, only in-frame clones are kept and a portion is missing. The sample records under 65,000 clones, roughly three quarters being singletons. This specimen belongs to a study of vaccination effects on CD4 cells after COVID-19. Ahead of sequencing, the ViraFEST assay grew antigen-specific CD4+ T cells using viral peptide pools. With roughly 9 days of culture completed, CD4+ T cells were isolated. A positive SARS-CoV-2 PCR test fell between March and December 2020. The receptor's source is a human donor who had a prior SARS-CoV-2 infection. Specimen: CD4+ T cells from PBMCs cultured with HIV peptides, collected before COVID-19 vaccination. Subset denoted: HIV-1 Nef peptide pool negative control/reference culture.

The CDR3 DNA sequence: TGCAGCGTTGTTCGGGCGAGAACAGGGCTTGCGAATGAGCAGTTCTTC. This gives the protein CSVVRARTGLANEQFF. V gene TRBV29-1 combines with J gene TRBJ2-1, with D possibly being TRBD1 (6 bases). CDR3 size: 16 residues. Per germline, CDR1 SQVTM and CDR2 ANQGSEA. The V gene lost 4 bases and the J gene lost 7 bases, with 23 bases spanning the gap.